Below, one TCR beta chain is given with its context. Its antigen is unknown. No base-level quality is on record; no much larger clone is a single base apart. This specimen comes from a study of blood T cells in healthy people across ages (dated by TCRdb to between 2015 and 2016). About the study as a whole: In model experiments, template switching captured about one uniquely barcoded TCR beta cDNA molecule for every two T cells. Donors of different ages were randomly distributed across sequencing lanes to avoid experimental bias. Using the same blood draw, the study looked at two additional independent replicas of 1 million unique cDNA reads for two donors, one aged 18 to 30 and the other aged 80 or older. The study measured age-related changes in TCR beta repertoire diversity using deep sequencing normalized with unique cDNA molecular identifiers. Four age groups were formed from the donors: young (average about 17 years), middle-aged (approximately 39), aged (roughly 58) and long-lived (more than 75). Points the paper makes about the study in general: The percentage of naive T cells measured by flow cytometry correlated strongly with observed TCR beta diversity. As age increased, observed TCR beta diversity per million T cells dropped in a roughly linear way, and a significant reduction was already evident by age about 40. Because donor CMV infection status was unknown, age-related changes in expanded clonotypes were potentially confounded. The long-lived group showed more naive CD4+ T cells, fewer expanded clones and increased TCR diversity than the aged group, suggesting age selection. Estimates of total diversity from one million sequenced T cells were regarded as lower bounds and underestimates. Conclusive comparison of naive and antigen-experienced compartments was prevented by the profiling of bulk unsorted PBMCs.

Library creation used 5' RACE. TCRdb lists the instrument as Illumina HiSeq 2500. The second PCR ran for roughly 7 to 12 cycles and used a J-beta primer mix along with a sample-barcoded 5' primer. A unique molecular identifier was introduced onto each TCR beta cDNA molecule by a template-switch 5' adaptor carrying 12 random nucleotides. At least 3 million CDR3-containing paired-end reads were obtained from each sample. The Mint cDNA synthesis kit, primed by a TRBC-specific oligonucleotide, was used to synthesize first-strand cDNA from all RNA. Following uracil-DNA glycosylase treatment, all cDNA underwent a first 18-cycle PCR with the universal primers M1SS and BC2_uni_R. The study's processing was this. Each sample was normalized by randomly selecting 1 million high-quality reads, each carrying a distinct molecular identifier. Instead of being binned into consensus sequences, reads with shared molecular identifiers were discarded. MiTCR, set to a Q25 quality threshold and the strictest error-elimination algorithm, was used for CDR3 identification, clonotype clustering and error correction. A nonparametric unseen species model with Euler transformation was used to estimate lower-bound total TCR beta diversity. The raw public reads went through TCRdb reprocessing: fastp at Q25, MiXCR clone calling, in-frame beta chains kept. Every distinct CDR3 protein forms one entry, paired with its most common genes and DNA. The V and J calls come from TCRdb's annotation, not from the publication. For this sample the table gives roughly 1.5 million distinct CDR3 sequences, of which approximately 42% were detected only once. The ten most abundant clones make up about 3.8% of the sample.

Donors were a few dozen systemically healthy Caucasian individuals from Russia aged roughly 6 to 100 years. Each donor gave ten milliliters of peripheral blood, collected into EDTA-treated Vacutainer tubes. Ficoll-Paque density-gradient centrifugation was used to isolate PBMCs, with at least 6 million per sample. Trizol reagent was used to extract total RNA from PBMCs, with at least 5 micrograms per sample. Naive CD45RAhigh/CD27high T cell percentages were measured by flow cytometry on a PBMC aliquot from every donor. This receptor was obtained from a woman aged 18 to 35 in good health. Sequenced: blood.

The CDR3 region reads CASSFGQNPFADVQYF. The sequenced DNA: TGTGCCAGCAGTTTCGGCCAGAACCCATTCGCAGATGTGCAGTATTTT. The chain couples TRBV12-3 or TRBV12-4 to TRBJ2-3; the D gene cannot be resolved reliably. Including cysteine and phenylalanine, the CDR3 has 16 amino acids. CDR3 DNA only is kept here, 48 bases in frame from base 1. V was cut back by 3 bases and J by 11 bases, leaving a gap of 24 bases between them.